The clone carrying this T cell receptor beta chain shows up as medium-sized (0.01 to 0.1%) by frequency. Antigen: not known. The CDR3 has 15 residues. Germline V gives CDR1 MNHEY, CDR2 SVGAGI. The data are from a study of T cell clusters in autoimmune cytopenias. Study outcomes and limitations: Comparing secondary cytopenia with chronic lymphocytic leukemia showed no cluster-lack signature, apparently masked by lymphoma repertoire. Healthy donors had roughly 3-fold more exclusive TRB clusters than active autoimmune hepatitis patients. Clustering suggested that physiological T cell clusters were missing in primary autoimmune cytopenia patients. TRB repertoire shifts in secondary cytopenia and chronic lymphocytic leukemia mostly reflected lymphoma, not autoimmunity.

One tube held mixed TRB-A and TRB-B primer pools for touch-down PCR. TCRdb re-analyzed the multiplex PCR reads; it lists each CDR3 protein once, without DNA. The sample table includes about 8,400 distinct CDR3 sequences. About 37,500 genome equivalents of blood DNA were amplified for TRB. This chain links TRBV6-5 with TRBJ1-3. This receptor was obtained from a human donor with an autoimmune cytopenia or autoimmune hepatitis (not recorded which). The sequencing sample was made of peripheral blood. This CDR3 is CASSDVRNSGNTIYF.